Given below is one TCR beta chain in context. The study reverse transcribed the entire isolated RNA, so it sequenced expressed TCRB transcripts. The method was immunoSEQ multiplex PCR; TCRdb's version includes in-frame clones alone and lacks a portion of them. The table includes around 500,000 clones, approximately 31% detected once. The record originates from a study of beta chain features in type 1 diabetes. V shed 0 bases, J shed 5 bases, and the junction held 12 bases outside the gene matches. The CDR3 is 18 residues long. Germline V CDR1 and CDR2: MGHDK, SYGVNS. The TCR comes from a man aged 18 to 29 in good health. V and J are TRBV25-1 and TRBJ2-3; TRBD2 agrees at 9 bases. The sequencing sample was made of naive CD4+ T cells from blood. The CDR3 DNA reads as TGTGCCAGCAGTGAATACCCGCCTAGCGGGATCGGAAAAGATACGCAGTATTTT. This translates into CASSEYPPSGIGKDTQYF.